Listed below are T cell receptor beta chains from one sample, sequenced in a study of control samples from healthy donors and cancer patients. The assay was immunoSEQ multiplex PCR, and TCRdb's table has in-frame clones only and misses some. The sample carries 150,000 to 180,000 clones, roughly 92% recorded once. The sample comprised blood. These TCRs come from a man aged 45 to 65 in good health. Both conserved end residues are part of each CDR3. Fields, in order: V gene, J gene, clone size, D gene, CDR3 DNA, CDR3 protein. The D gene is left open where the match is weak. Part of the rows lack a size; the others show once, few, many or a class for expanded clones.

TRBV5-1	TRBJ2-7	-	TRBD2	TGCGCCAGCAGCCCTGGGCGGGAGGACTACGAGCAGTACTTC	CASSPGREDYEQYF
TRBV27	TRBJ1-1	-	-	TGTGCCAGCAGTCTATGGGCGCGGGGGAGCACTGAAGCTTTCTTT	CASSLWARGSTEAFF
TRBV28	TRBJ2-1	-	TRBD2	TGTGCCAGCAGTCAAGCGGGAGGGCCCGCCAATGAGCAGTTCTTC	CASSQAGGPANEQFF
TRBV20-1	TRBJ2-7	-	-	TGCAGTGTACCCAGGGGAGGAGAGCAGTACTTC	CSVPRGGEQYF
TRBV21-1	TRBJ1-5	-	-	TGTGCCAGCAGCAAAGTTCAGGGATTAAGCAATCAGCCCCAGCATTTT	CASSKVQGLSNQPQHF
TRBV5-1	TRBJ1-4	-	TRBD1	TGCGCCAGCAGCCCTAATTTCGCGGGACAGAGTCCGCCGAATGAAAAACTGTTTTTT	CASSPNFAGQSPPNEKLFF
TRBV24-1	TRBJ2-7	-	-	TGTGCCACCAGTGACGACGATTGGTACGAGCAGTACTTC	CATSDDDWYEQYF
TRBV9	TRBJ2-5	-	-	TGTGCCAGCAGCCACCCTAGAAACCAAGAGACCCAGTACTTC	CASSHPRNQETQYF
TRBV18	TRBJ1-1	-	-	TGTGCCAGCTCACCAGGAATGAACACTGAAGCTTTCTTT	CASSPGMNTEAFF
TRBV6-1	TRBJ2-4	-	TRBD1	TGTGCCAGCAGTGAAGGATCTCCCGTCGACAGGGCGAACATTCAGTACTTC	CASSEGSPVDRANIQYF
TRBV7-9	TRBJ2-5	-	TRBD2	TGTGCCAGCAGCGTCGGGACTAGCGGGAGTTTGTCGGAGACCCAGTACTTC	CASSVGTSGSLSETQYF
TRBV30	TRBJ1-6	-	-	TGTGCCTGGGGGACACTGATTGGTAATTCACCCCTCCACTTT	CAWGTLIGNSPLHF
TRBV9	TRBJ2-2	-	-	TGTGCCAGCAGCGTCGACCGCGGGGAGCTGTTTTTT	CASSVDRGELFF
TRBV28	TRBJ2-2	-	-	TGTGCCAGCCTAGAGGGGAGGACCGGGGAGCTGTTTTTT	CASLEGRTGELFF
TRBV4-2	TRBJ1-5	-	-	TGTGCCAGCAGCCAAGAGGTACGGGGCAATCAGCCCCAGCATTTT	CASSQEVRGNQPQHF
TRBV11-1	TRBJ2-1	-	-	TGTGCCAGCAGCTTAGGCGGCTACTACAATGAGCAGTTCTTC	CASSLGGYYNEQFF
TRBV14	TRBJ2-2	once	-	TGTGCCAGCAGCCCTCCCAGCGGAGGGGTCTTGGTGAGGGAGCTGTTTTTT	CASSPPSGGVLVRELFF
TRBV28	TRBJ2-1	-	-	TGTGCCAGCACACTGGCGGGGAGCTCCTACAATGAGCAGTTCTTC	CASTLAGSSYNEQFF
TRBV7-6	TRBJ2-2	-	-	TGTGCCAGCAGCTTCACGTTACAGGGCCGGTCTCGCCCCGGGGAGCTGTTTTTT	CASSFTLQGRSRPGELFF
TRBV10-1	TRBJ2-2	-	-	TGCGCCAGCAGTGAGTCGAAGGTGGGGTCCGGGGAGCTGTTTTTT	CASSESKVGSGELFF
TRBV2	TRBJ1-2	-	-	TGTGCCAGCAGTGACGGGGGGCACTATGGCTACACCTTC	CASSDGGHYGYTF
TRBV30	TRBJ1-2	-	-	TGTGCCTGGAGGTACCGGACCGCTTCTTATGGCTACACCTTC	CAWRYRTASYGYTF
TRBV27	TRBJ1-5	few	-	TGTGCCAGCAGCCGCATAGAGGGCAATCAGCCCCAGCATTTT	CASSRIEGNQPQHF
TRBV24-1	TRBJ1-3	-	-	TGTGCCACCTCTTCGTCCTCTGGAAACACCATATATTTT	CATSSSSGNTIYF
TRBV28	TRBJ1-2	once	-	TGTGCCAGCAGCCCCTCCTCGGCAGGAGGCTATGGCTACACCTTC	CASSPSSAGGYGYTF
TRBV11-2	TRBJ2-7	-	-	TGTGCCAGCAGCTTAGGCCCAGGGATACCGTACGAGCAGTACTTC	CASSLGPGIPYEQYF
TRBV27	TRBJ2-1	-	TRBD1	TGTGCCAGCAGGAATTGGGACAGGGGTTACAATGAGCAGTTCTTC	CASRNWDRGYNEQFF